Shown below are 18 T cell receptor beta chains from a single sample sequenced in a study of cytomegalovirus exposure and HLA in healthy donors. The PCR used 60 Vbeta and 13 Jbeta primers. Some clones are missing from TCRdb's copy, which holds only in-frame ones; the method was immunoSEQ multiplex PCR. Among about 59,000 clones listed, 75% to 85% were seen once. The sequencing sample was made of PBMCs. The receptors derive from a woman between 35 and 50 years old in good health and CMV-seronegative.

This clone was seen just once. The V gene is TRBV6-1, the J gene TRBJ2-7; 8 bases are a match to TRBD1. The CDR3 spans 15 residues. Germline V gene lookup returns CDR1 MNHNS and CDR2 SASEGT. Trimming removed 6 bases from V and 3 bases from J; junction bases left unmatched: 10. CDR3 in amino acids: CASRVGQDFFYEQYF. CDR3 sequence (DNA): TGTGCCAGCAGGGTGGGACAGGACTTCTTCTACGAGCAGTACTTC.

The chain joins TRBV6-1 to TRBJ2-1, with TRBD2 as a possible D gene (6 bases). The V and J ends lost 3 bases and 14 bases respectively, with 14 bases between them. Germline CDR1 is MNHNS and CDR2 is SASEGT. The CDR3 extends over 12 amino acids. This chain's CDR3 is CASSESRRGKFF. In DNA, the CDR3 is TGTGCCAGCAGTGAGTCCCGGAGGGGCAAGTTCTTC.

This clone appeared a few times. This chain links TRBV6-1 with TRBJ2-1; a weak D match, TRBD2 (5 bases). Germline CDR1 is MNHNS and CDR2 is SASEGT. This CDR3 region has 16 residues. V dropped 0 bases and J dropped 2 bases, with 11 bases sitting between them. The CDR3: CASSEASAPPYNEQFF. The CDR3, as DNA: TGTGCCAGCAGTGAAGCTAGCGCCCCCCCCTACAATGAGCAGTTCTTC.

CDR3 coding DNA: TGTGCCAGTAGTTCGCTAGTTAAGCCCCAGCATTTT. This translates into CASSSLVKPQHF. The chain couples TRBV19 to TRBJ1-5, with D uncertain. Germline CDR1 reads LNHDA; CDR2 reads SQIVND (reference sequence). V lost 5 bases to trimming and J lost 8 bases, with 10 bases between them. The CDR3 covers 12 residues.

This sequence joins TRBV6-1 and TRBJ1-1; no clear D. The CDR3 totals 12 residues. CDR1 MNHNS and CDR2 SASEGT come from the germline V gene. With 8 bases removed from V and 0 bases from J, the gap between germline ends came to 7 bases. The CDR3 reads CASGRLNTEAFF. The DNA of the CDR3 is TGTGCCAGCGGGAGACTGAACACTGAAGCTTTCTTT.

The chain combines TRBV25-1 with TRBJ2-2, with 11 bases lining up with TRBD1. Germline V gives CDR1 MGHDK, CDR2 SYGVNS. V was clipped by 8 bases and J by 5 bases; unmatched bases: 10. There are 16 residues in the CDR3. The CDR3 nucleotides read TGTGCCAGCGGCCACCTCGGGACAGGGGGGACCGGGGAGCTGTTTTTT. Its protein is CASGHLGTGGTGELFF.

The V call is TRBV5-1, the J call TRBJ2-4; 8 bases are shared with TRBD2. This CDR3 has 18 amino acids. V lost 3 bases and J lost 0; bases outside the gene matches: 11. Germline V gene data show CDR1 as SGHRS and CDR2 as YFSETQ. This CDR3 is CASSSRQGLDLAKNIQYF. The CDR3 DNA follows: TGCGCCAGCAGCTCCCGGCAGGGACTAGACCTAGCCAAAAACATTCAGTACTTC.

The rearrangement links TRBV21-1 to TRBJ2-4; TRBD2, the table's D call, was not compared with the DNA. TRBV21-1 is assigned pseudogene status. This CDR3 comprises 15 residues. The DNA of the CDR3 is TGTGCCAGCAGCAAAGCGCCGGGAACCAAAAACATTCAGTACTTC. The encoded protein is CASSKAPGTKNIQYF.

The chain links TRBV29-1 to TRBJ2-5, with 10 bases lining up with TRBD1. J gave up 4 bases and V 7 bases, and 0 bases lay outside the gene matches. This CDR3 is 11 amino acids long. Germline CDR1 reads SQVTM; CDR2 reads ANQGSEA. The chain's CDR3 is CSGTGGETQYF. The CDR3 DNA sequence: TGCAGCGGGACAGGGGGAGAGACCCAGTACTTC.

The gene calls are TRBV18 and TRBJ1-2; D unresolved. CDR1 and CDR2 (germline): KGHSH, LQKENI. With 6 bases removed from V and 6 bases from J, the gap between germline ends came to 20 bases. The CDR3 extends over 15 amino acids. The DNA of the CDR3 is TGTGCCAGCTCGCTAACGCTGGGTCCGCTAGATGGCTACACCTTC. Its protein is CASSLTLGPLDGYTF.

This sequence joins TRBV7-6 and TRBJ2-2; 11 bases fit TRBD1. Germline V lookup: CDR1 SGHVS, CDR2 FNYEAQ. This CDR3 has 13 amino acids. Unmatched junction bases numbered 3, after V lost 11 bases and J lost 4 bases. CDR3 coding DNA: TGTGCCTCTGGACAGGGGGCCACCGGGGAGCTGTTTTTT. Translated, it gives CASGQGATGELFF.

The chain uses TRBV15 and TRBJ2-4; 9 bases are a match to TRBD1. From germline, CDR1 is LNHNV and CDR2 YYDKDF (reference sequence). The J segment lost 8 bases and the V segment lost 1 base, leaving 12 bases of the junction unmatched. This CDR3 is built from 17 residues. The DNA for the CDR3 is TGTGCCACCAGCAGAGGAACAGGGGGCGTGGATTCGTACATTCAGTACTTC. It yields the protein CATSRGTGGVDSYIQYF.

This clone was picked up a small number of times. This chain links TRBV25-1 with TRBJ2-1, with D possibly being TRBD2 (6 bases). Germline CDR1 reads MGHDK; CDR2 reads SYGVNS. V gave up 3 bases and J gave up 9 bases, with 15 bases separating them. The CDR3 length is 14 residues. CDR3: CASSEGLPGTEQFF. CDR3 DNA sequence: TGTGCCAGCAGTGAGGGACTCCCTGGTACTGAGCAGTTCTTC.

This chain uses TRBV10-3 with TRBJ2-5; 9 bases map to TRBD2. The J segment lost 0 bases and the V segment lost 3 bases, leaving 2 bases of the junction unmatched. CDR1 is ENHRY and CDR2 is SYGVKD in the germline V gene. CDR3 length: 15 residues. CDR3 in DNA: TGTGCCATCAGTGATTCTAGCGGGGACCAAGAGACCCAGTACTTC. Translated, it gives CAISDSSGDQETQYF.

The J gene is TRBJ1-1, the V gene TRBV27; D call uncertain. The length of the CDR3 is 15 residues. Trimming removed 2 bases at V and 0 bases at J, with 10 bases between. Germline CDR1 is MNHEY and CDR2 is SMNVEV (reference sequence). The chain's CDR3 is CASSLGGRVNTEAFF. The DNA of the CDR3 is TGTGCCAGCAGTTTAGGAGGTCGGGTGAACACTGAAGCTTTCTTT.

This clone was counted a few times. One end of the junction does not line up with germline, which may come from a read error. V and J are TRBV7-9 and TRBJ1-4, with TRBD1 matching 8 bases. The CDR3 extends over 15 amino acids. Germline V gene lookup returns CDR1 SEHNR and CDR2 FQNEAQ (reference sequence). CDR3 region: CSSSLLGTGNEKLFF. The CDR3 nucleotides are TGTTCCAGCAGCTTACTTGGGACAGGCAATGAAAAACTGTTTTTT.

This clone was counted only a few times. This chain links TRBV18 with TRBJ1-2, with TRBD1 matching over 7 bases. Trimming removed 2 bases from V and 3 bases from J; junction bases left unmatched: 0. The CDR3 extends over 13 amino acids. Germline loops: CDR1 KGHSH, CDR2 LQKENI. CDR3: CASSPGTDYGYTF. CDR3 coding DNA: TGTGCCAGCTCACCAGGGACAGACTATGGCTACACCTTC.

This chain links TRBV27 with TRBJ2-3; the match to TRBD2 covers 8 bases. The germline V gene has CDR1 MNHEY and CDR2 SMNVEV (reference sequence). The trim removed 3 bases at V and 4 bases at J, leaving 12 bases unmatched. The CDR3 spans 17 residues. CDR3 DNA: TGTGCCAGCAGTTTCGTCGGACGGGAGGGCCGCTCAGATACGCAGTATTTT. The encoded protein is CASSFVGREGRSDTQYF.